Sequencing of this T cell receptor beta chain was carried out in a study of early T cells in non-severe SARS-CoV-2 infection. Study information: Sequenced bulk RNA came from whole blood that was unsorted, and chains were unpaired.

Individual cDNA molecules received unique molecular identifiers. TCRdb fed the 5' RACE reads into MiXCR, producing one record per CDR3 protein. Of 20,000 to 25,000 distinct CDR3 sequences listed, approximately 5.4% were seen once; the top ten hold more than 14%. This clonotype was detected ten times or more. The CDR3 extends over 15 amino acids. CDR1 is SGHRS, CDR2 YFSETQ, per germline. J gave up 4 bases and V 4 bases, and 7 bases lay outside the gene matches. Sequencing used whole blood, obtained at baseline. The source of this sequence is an adult who was a healthcare worker with PCR-confirmed SARS-CoV-2 infection or an uninfected control (not recorded which). This chain uses TRBV5-1 with TRBJ2-2; TRBD2 aligns across 7 bases. Here the CDR3 reads CASSIGLVGTGELFF. The CDR3 bases are TGCGCCAGCAGCATAGGACTAGTTGGCACCGGGGAGCTGTTTTTT. The full variable domain, with the rest looked up from reference TRBV5-1 and TRBJ2-2, is KAGVTQTPRYLIKTRGQQVTLSCSPISGHRSVSWYQQTPGQGLQFLFEYFSETQRNKGNFPGRFSGRQFSNSRSEMNVSTLELGDSALYLCASSIGLVGTGELFFGEGSRLTVL.